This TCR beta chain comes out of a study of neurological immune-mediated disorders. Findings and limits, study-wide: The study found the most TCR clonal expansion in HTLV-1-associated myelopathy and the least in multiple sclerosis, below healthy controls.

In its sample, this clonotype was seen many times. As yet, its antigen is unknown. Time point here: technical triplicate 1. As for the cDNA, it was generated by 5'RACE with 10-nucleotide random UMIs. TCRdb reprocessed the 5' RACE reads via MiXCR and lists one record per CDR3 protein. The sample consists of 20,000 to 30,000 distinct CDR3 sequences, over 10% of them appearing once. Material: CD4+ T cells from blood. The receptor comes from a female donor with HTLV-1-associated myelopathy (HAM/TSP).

CDR3 sequence: CASSPRWRGRVKNIQYF. CDR3 DNA: TGTGCCAGCAGCCCAAGGTGGAGGGGCCGAGTCAAAAACATTCAGTACTTC. J is TRBJ2-4 and V is TRBV7-3; maybe TRBD2 (6 bases). The CDR3 loop spans 17 amino acids. Germline V gene data show CDR1 as SGHTA and CDR2 as FQGTGA. The germline V and J ends were trimmed by 5 bases and 3 bases, with 20 bases remaining between them.